The 20 T cell receptor beta chains reported below all come from one sample, sequenced in a study of cytomegalovirus exposure and HLA in healthy donors. PCR involved 60 Vbeta and 13 Jbeta primers. Data came from immunoSEQ multiplex PCR; TCRdb stores just in-frame clones and leaves some out. The table has about 190,000 clones, 70% to 75% seen once. The sequencing sample was made of PBMCs. Receptor source: a man in his thirties or forties in good health and CMV-seropositive.

This chain links TRBV11-2 with TRBJ1-1; a possible D gene is TRBD1 (6 bases). Germline V lookup: CDR1 SGHAT, CDR2 FQNNGV. CDR3 size: 16 residues. Trimming cost V 3 bases and J 3 bases, with 17 bases left between them. CDR3 nucleotide sequence: TGTGCCAGCAGCTTCAGCAGGGGTTCGGGTGACACTGAAGCTTTCTTT. Residues: CASSFSRGSGDTEAFF. The whole variable domain, filled in from reference TRBV11-2 and TRBJ1-1, reads EAGVAQSPRYKIIEKRQSVAFWCNPISGHATLYWYQQILGQGPKLLIQFQNNGVVDDSQLPKDRFSAERLKGVDSTLKIQPAKLEDSAVYLCASSFSRGSGDTEAFFGQGTRLTVV.

The chain uses TRBV19 and TRBJ1-4; TRBD1 matches at 8 bases. Germline V gene data show CDR1 as LNHDA and CDR2 as SQIVND (reference sequence). This CDR3 region has 15 residues. V lost 3 bases and J lost 7; bases outside the gene matches: 7. The CDR3 sequence: CASSIGYRGIEKLFF. CDR3 nucleotide sequence: TGTGCCAGTAGTATTGGCTACAGGGGGATTGAAAAACTGTTTTTT.

In its sample, this clone was seen once. This rearrangement joins TRBV7-3 to TRBJ2-7; 8 bases match TRBD1. Looked up from germline, CDR1 is SGHTA and CDR2 is FQGTGA. The ends lost 5 bases at V and 5 bases at J; junction bases unmatched: 11. This CDR3 contains 15 residues. CDR3 in DNA: TGTGCCAGCAGCCCCGGTCCAGGGGGCATCAACGAGCAGTACTTC. Residues: CASSPGPGGINEQYF.

The rearrangement uses TRBV18 and TRBJ2-2, with 14 bases aligning to TRBD2. The CDR3 is 16 residues long. Per the germline V gene, CDR1 is KGHSH and CDR2 is LQKENI. V lost 4 bases to trimming and J lost 4 bases; unmatched junction nucleotides: 2. CDR3 nucleotide sequence: TGTGCCAGCTCACTTGGGACTAGCGGGAGCACCGGGGAGCTGTTTTTT. Encoded protein: CASSLGTSGSTGELFF.

The gene calls are TRBV19 and TRBJ2-5; D possibly corresponds to TRBD2 (6 bases). The V gene's germline CDR1 is LNHDA and CDR2 SQIVND (reference sequence). The CDR3 has 14 residues. V gave up 5 bases and J gave up 5 bases, with 15 bases separating them. DNA of the CDR3: TGTGCCAGTAGTGGAGGGGCGGTTGCGGAGACCCAGTACTTC. Its translation: CASSGGAVAETQYF.

The rearrangement uses TRBV2 and TRBJ1-4; 10 nucleotides agree with TRBD1. V dropped 2 bases and J dropped 4; count of bases not matched to a gene: 1. This CDR3 has 15 amino acids. Germline CDR1 reads SNHLY; CDR2 reads FYNNEI. The CDR3 reads CASSERDRGNEKLFF. The CDR3 DNA follows: TGTGCCAGCAGTGAACGGGACAGGGGTAATGAAAAACTGTTTTTT.

The V gene is TRBV7-2, the J gene TRBJ2-3; TRBD1 is a possible D gene (6 bases). Germline V CDR1 and CDR2: SGHTA, FQGNSA. This CDR3 region has 14 residues. Trimming shortened V by 5 bases and J by 0 bases, and 9 bases separated the two germline ends. The CDR3 is CASSPGQSTDTQYF. CDR3 nucleotide sequence: TGTGCCAGCAGCCCAGGACAGAGCACAGATACGCAGTATTTT.

The rearrangement links TRBV18 to TRBJ1-1; D gene uncertain. The germline CDR1 and CDR2 sequences are KGHSH and LQKENI. Trimming took off 4 bases at V and 7 bases at J, with 16 bases between the two ends. The CDR3 is made up of 14 amino acids. The CDR3 is CASSLSTSGGEAFF. The CDR3 coding sequence is TGTGCCAGCTCACTCTCTACTAGTGGTGGTGAAGCTTTCTTT.

The genes are TRBV28 and TRBJ2-7; 7 bases line up with TRBD1. Germline loops: CDR1 MDHEN, CDR2 SYDVKM. The CDR3 has 17 residues. V gave up 4 bases and J gave up 0 bases; unmatched junction bases: 12. The chain's CDR3 is CASSSPPIEGASYEQYF. CDR3 in DNA: TGTGCCAGCAGTTCCCCTCCCATAGAGGGGGCCTCCTACGAGCAGTACTTC.

The chain uses TRBV9 and TRBJ2-5, with TRBD2 matching 9 bases. CDR3 length: 15 amino acids. V gave up 3 bases and J gave up 5 bases; unmatched junction bases: 8. Looked up from germline, CDR1 is SGDLS and CDR2 is YYNGEE. The CDR3 nucleotides are TGTGCCAGCAGCGCGCCGCGGGGGGGCGGGGAGACCCAGTACTTC. Residues: CASSAPRGGGETQYF.

This chain uses TRBV15 with TRBJ2-1; 7 positions match TRBD2. The CDR3 covers 13 residues. V lost 8 bases, J lost 7 bases, and 8 bases stayed unmatched. Per germline, CDR1 LNHNV and CDR2 YYDKDF (reference sequence). The CDR3 is CATGSQGLNEQFF. In DNA, the CDR3 is TGTGCCACCGGGTCGCAGGGACTAAATGAGCAGTTCTTC.

As regards this clone: This CDR3 is also generated by other DNA sequences in the sample. In DNA form, the CDR3 reads TGTGCCAGCAGCGTAGCGGGGGGGCCCATAGATACGCAGTATTTT. Translated, it gives CASSVAGGPIDTQYF. The genes are TRBV9 and TRBJ2-3; TRBD2 agrees at 8 bases. V trimming: 0 bases; J trimming: 5 bases; junction bases outside the gene matches: 5. Germline V gives CDR1 SGDLS, CDR2 YYNGEE. The CDR3 totals 15 residues.

The genes are TRBV6-5 and TRBJ2-5; the D gene is possibly TRBD2 (6 bases). Trimming cost V 6 bases and J 5 bases, with 13 bases left between them. Germline assignment: CDR1 MNHEY and CDR2 SVGAGI. The CDR3 contains 13 residues. The CDR3 sequence: CASSPTRRETQYF. The CDR3 nucleotides are TGTGCCAGCAGCCCGACTAGGCGGGAGACCCAGTACTTC.

This chain links TRBV5-4 with TRBJ2-7; D is perhaps TRBD2 (5 bases). V was cut by 4 bases and J by 6 bases, with 14 bases left in between. CDR1 and CDR2 (germline): SGHNT, YYREEE (reference sequence). This CDR3 contains 13 residues. The CDR3: CASSTILEGEQYF. CDR3 DNA sequence: TGTGCCAGCAGCACCATACTAGAGGGCGAGCAGTACTTC.

CDR3 sequence: CASSLQWDYSTDTQYF. For the CDR3, the DNA is TGTGCCAGCAGCTTACAATGGGACTACAGCACAGATACGCAGTATTTT. The V gene is TRBV7-8, the J gene TRBJ2-3, with 7 bases aligning to TRBD2. The CDR3 is 16 residues long. Germline CDR1 reads SGHVS; CDR2 reads FQNEAQ. With 2 bases clipped from V and 0 bases from J, the junction kept 5 bases outside the gene matches.

The rearrangement joins TRBV5-1 to TRBJ2-7, with D possibly matching TRBD1 (6 bases). The CDR3 consists of 13 residues. V was shortened by 0 bases and J by 2 bases, with 6 bases between the two germline ends. CDR1 SGHRS and CDR2 YFSETQ come from the germline V gene. CDR3 amino acids: CASSLDRAYEQYF. CDR3 bases: TGCGCCAGCAGCTTGGACAGGGCCTACGAGCAGTACTTC.

J is TRBJ2-5 and V is TRBV4-3; D might be TRBD2 (6 bases). Trimming left V 0 bases short and J 4 bases short, with 12 bases between. The CDR3 consists of 15 residues. Germline V gives CDR1 LGHNA, CDR2 YSLEER. The chain's CDR3 is CASSQDGEDPETQYF. CDR3 nucleotides: TGCGCCAGCAGCCAAGATGGGGAGGATCCAGAGACCCAGTACTTC.

This clone showed up just once. This chain uses TRBV4-3 with TRBJ2-2; 12 nucleotides align to TRBD2. The CDR3 is made up of 19 amino acids. V shed 0 bases and J 4 bases; nucleotides not matched to a gene: 9. In germline, CDR1 is LGHNA, CDR2 YSLEER. CDR3 amino acids: CASSQDLVTSGRVTGELFF. The CDR3 DNA sequence: TGCGCCAGCAGCCAAGATCTGGTGACTAGCGGGAGAGTCACCGGGGAGCTGTTTTTT.

This chain uses TRBV25-1 with TRBJ2-5; D not certain. Germline V gene sequence: CDR1 MGHDK, CDR2 SYGVNS. The CDR3 is made up of 14 amino acids. V lost 5 bases to trimming and J lost 1 base, with 11 bases between them. Here the CDR3 reads CASSTGYPQETQYF. As DNA, the CDR3 is TGTGCCAGCAGTACGGGTTATCCCCAAGAGACCCAGTACTTC.

The chain is built from TRBV4-1 and TRBJ2-2; 10 nucleotides agree with TRBD1. CDR1 and CDR2 (germline): MGHRA, YSYEKL. The V and J ends lost 4 bases and 6 bases, in that order; junction bases with no gene match: 8. CDR3 length: 16 amino acids. Here the CDR3 DNA reads TGCGCCAGCAGCCCCGCCGGGACAGGGGTCCCCGGGGAGCTGTTTTTT. Its protein is CASSPAGTGVPGELFF.